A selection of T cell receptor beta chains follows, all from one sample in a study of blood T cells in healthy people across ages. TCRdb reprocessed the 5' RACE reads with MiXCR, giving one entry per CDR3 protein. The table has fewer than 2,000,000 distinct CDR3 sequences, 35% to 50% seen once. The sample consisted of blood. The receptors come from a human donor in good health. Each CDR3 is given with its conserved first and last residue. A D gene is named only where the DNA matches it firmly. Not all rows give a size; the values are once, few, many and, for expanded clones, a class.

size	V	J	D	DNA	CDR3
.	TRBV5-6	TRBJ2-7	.	TGTGCCAGCAGCTTCCTTACAGGGGACTTAACCTACGAGCAGTACTTC	CASSFLTGDLTYEQYF
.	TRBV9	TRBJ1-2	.	TGTGCCAGCAGCGATGGCCTAAACTATGGCTACACCTTC	CASSDGLNYGYTF
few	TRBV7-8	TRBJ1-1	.	TGTGCCAGCAGCTTTTATACAAAGAACACTGAAGCTTTCTTT	CASSFYTKNTEAFF
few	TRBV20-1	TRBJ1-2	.	TGCAGTGCTAGAGATCTGGCAGGGTATGGCTACACCTTC	CSARDLAGYGYTF
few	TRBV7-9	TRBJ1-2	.	TGTGCCAGCATTGGGGTTTCGTCAGGAGGCTATGGCTACACCTTC	CASIGVSSGGYGYTF
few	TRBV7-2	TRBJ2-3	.	TGTGCCAGCAGCTTAGCGATACGTTGGTGGTTGGGCACAGATACGCAGTATTTT	CASSLAIRWWLGTDTQYF
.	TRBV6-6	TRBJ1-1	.	TGTGCCAGCAGTTGGGAACCAAGGGGGGCCCTTACCACTGAAGCTTTCTTT	CASSWEPRGALTTEAFF
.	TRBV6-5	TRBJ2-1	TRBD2	TGTGCCAGCAGTTACCCCTCGATCGCGGGGGGCAGCTCCTACAATGAGCAGTTCTTC	CASSYPSIAGGSSYNEQFF
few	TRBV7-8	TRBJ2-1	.	TGTGCCAGCAGCCCCGAACCGGGACAAAGGGAGCAGTTCTTC	CASSPEPGQREQFF
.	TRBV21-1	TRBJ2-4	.	TGTGCCAGCAGCAATACTTGGGAAAACATTCAGTACTTC	CASSNTWENIQYF
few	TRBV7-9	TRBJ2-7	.	TGTGCCAGCAGCACGACTCAAACGTACGAGCAGTACTTC	CASSTTQTYEQYF
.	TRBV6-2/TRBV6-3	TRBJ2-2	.	TGTGCCAGCAGCTTCCCCACGGGGCAGGCGAGTACCGGGGAGCTGTTTTTT	CASSFPTGQASTGELFF
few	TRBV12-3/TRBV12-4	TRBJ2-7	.	TGTGCCAGCAGTTTGGAACAGTCACCCTACGAGCAGTACTTC	CASSLEQSPYEQYF
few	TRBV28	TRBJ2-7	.	TGTGCCAGCATCACAGGGAGGTCCTACGAGCAGTACTTC	CASITGRSYEQYF
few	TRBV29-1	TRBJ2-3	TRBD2	TGCAGCGTTGACGGTGGGGGCGGGGGGTCTGAAGATACGCAGTATTTT	CSVDGGGGGSEDTQYF
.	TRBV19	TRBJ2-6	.	TGTGCCAGTAGTATTCCAGCGGCCGATGGGGCCAACGTCCTGACTTTC	CASSIPAADGANVLTF
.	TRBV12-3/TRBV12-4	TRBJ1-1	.	TGTGCCAGCAGTTATCCAGAGTCTATGAACACTGAAGCTTTCTTT	CASSYPESMNTEAFF
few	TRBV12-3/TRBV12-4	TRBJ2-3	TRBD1	TGTGCCAGCAGTATCAGGACAGGGCCCGATACGCAGTATTTT	CASSIRTGPDTQYF
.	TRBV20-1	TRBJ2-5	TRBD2	TGCAGTGCTAGGTCGCCATGGCGGGGGAAAGAGACCCAGTACTTC	CSARSPWRGKETQYF
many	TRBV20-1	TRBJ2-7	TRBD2	TGCAGTGCTAGTCGGGGGGTAGACTACGAGCAGTACTTC	CSASRGVDYEQYF
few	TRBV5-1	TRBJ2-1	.	TGCGCCAGCAGCGCGACAGTTAGCTCCTACAATGAGCAGTTCTTC	CASSATVSSYNEQFF
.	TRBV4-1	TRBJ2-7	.	TGCGCCAGCAGCCAAGATCCGAGCTTTCTTACGGGGGAGCAGTACTTC	CASSQDPSFLTGEQYF
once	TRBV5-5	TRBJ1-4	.	TGTACCAGCAGCTTGGGCCAGGGGAGGGCTAATGAAAAACTGTTTTTT	CTSSLGQGRANEKLFF
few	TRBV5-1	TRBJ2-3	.	TGCGCCAGCAGTTTTCGGGGGGCGCACACAGATACGCAGTATTTT	CASSFRGAHTDTQYF
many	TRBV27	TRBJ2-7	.	TGTGCCAGCAGTCCCGGGACACGCACCTACGAGCAGTACTTC	CASSPGTRTYEQYF
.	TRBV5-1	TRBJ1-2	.	TGCGCCAGCAGCCCGGGACTGTCTTCTGACTATGGCTACACCTTC	CASSPGLSSDYGYTF
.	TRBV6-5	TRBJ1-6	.	TGTGCCAGCAGTTACTCAGCAGGGGACAATAATTCACCCCTCCACTTT	CASSYSAGDNNSPLHF
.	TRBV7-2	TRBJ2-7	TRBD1	TGTGCCAGCAGCGTGGGACAGGGGAATATCTACGAGCAGTACTTC	CASSVGQGNIYEQYF
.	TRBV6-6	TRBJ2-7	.	TGTGCCAGCAGTTACTCGACGGCAGGGGGGTACGAGCAGTACTTC	CASSYSTAGGYEQYF
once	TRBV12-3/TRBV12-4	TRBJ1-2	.	TGTGCCAGCAGAAAGACATCAAACTATGGCTGCACCTTC	CASRKTSNYGCTF
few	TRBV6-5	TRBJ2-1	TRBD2	TGTGCCAGCAGTTACCGGGGACTAGCGGGGGGGCGGAATGAGCAGTTCTTC	CASSYRGLAGGRNEQFF
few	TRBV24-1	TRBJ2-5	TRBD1	TGTGCCACCAGTGACTGGCAGGGGGTTTGGGAGACCCAGTACTTC	CATSDWQGVWETQYF
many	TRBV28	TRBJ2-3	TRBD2	TGTGCCAGCAGCCCTGGGACTAGCGAAGATACGCAGTATTTT	CASSPGTSEDTQYF
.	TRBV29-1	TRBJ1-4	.	TGCAGCGTTTGGGCCCTGACAGTGGGGGGCCCGTTTCTGTTTTTT	CSVWALTVGGPFLFF
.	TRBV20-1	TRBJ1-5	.	TGCAGTGCTAGTTCGTCAGGGAAGAATCAGCCCCAGCATTTT	CSASSSGKNQPQHF
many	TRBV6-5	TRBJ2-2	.	TGTGCCAGCAGTTACTCAATGGGTTCGAACACCGGGGAGCTGTTTTTT	CASSYSMGSNTGELFF
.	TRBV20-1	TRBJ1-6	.	TGCAGTGCTATGTTGTTAGGGAATCTGTTATTCGGTAATTCACCCCTCCACTTT	CSAMLLGNLLFGNSPLHF
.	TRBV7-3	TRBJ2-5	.	TGTGCCAGCAGCGCGTACCCTCAAGAGACCCAGTACTTC	CASSAYPQETQYF
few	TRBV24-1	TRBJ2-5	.	TGTGCCACCAGTGATTGGAGGGACCCTGTCGAATCCCAGTACTTC	CATSDWRDPVESQYF
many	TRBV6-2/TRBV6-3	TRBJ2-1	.	TGTGCCAGCAGTTACTTTAATGAGCAGTTCTTC	CASSYFNEQFF
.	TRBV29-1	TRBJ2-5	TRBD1	TGCAGCGTTCAGGGGGTCGGACAAGAGACCCAGTACTTC	CSVQGVGQETQYF
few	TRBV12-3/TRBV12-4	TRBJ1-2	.	TGTGCCAGCAGTTTAGCCCCGCCGGGCTACACCTTC	CASSLAPPGYTF
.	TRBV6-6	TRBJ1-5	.	TGTGCCAGCAGAGGGGGAGGAGCCCAGCATTTT	CASRGGGAQHF
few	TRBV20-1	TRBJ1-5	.	TGCAGTGCTAGGTTTAGCAATCAGCCCCAGCATTTT	CSARFSNQPQHF
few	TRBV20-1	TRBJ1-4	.	TGCAGTGCTTCGTCCCGGGCGAGTGAAAAACTGTTTTTT	CSASSRASEKLFF
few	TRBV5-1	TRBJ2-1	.	TGCGCCAGCAGCTTGGGCCTCAGTAGTGGGGATGAGCAGTTCTTC	CASSLGLSSGDEQFF
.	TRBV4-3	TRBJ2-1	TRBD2	TGCGCCAGCAGCCAAGATGGGGGGGAGCCATACAATGAGCAGTTCTTC	CASSQDGGEPYNEQFF
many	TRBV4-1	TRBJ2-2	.	TGCGCCAGCAGCCAAGAGGGCAGGGTGTGGGACACCGGGGAGCTGTTTTTT	CASSQEGRVWDTGELFF
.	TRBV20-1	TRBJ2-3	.	TGCAGTGCCCCGCCGGAGGGAGTAGATACGCGGTATTTT	CSAPPEGVDTRYF
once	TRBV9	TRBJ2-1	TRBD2	TGTGCCAGCAGCCCAGAGGCGGGGGGCAACACTCCCTACAATGAGCAGTTCTTC	CASSPEAGGNTPYNEQFF
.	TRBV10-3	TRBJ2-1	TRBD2	TGTGCCATCAGTGACGGTCCTAGCGGGGAGTATGAGCAGTTCTTC	CAISDGPSGEYEQFF
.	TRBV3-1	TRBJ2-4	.	TGTGCCAGCAGCCAAGAACTGCGGCAGTACTTC	CASSQELRQYF
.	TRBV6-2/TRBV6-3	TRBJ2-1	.	TGTGCCAGCAGTCACCAGGGGACTCCCTACTACAATGAGCAGTTCTTC	CASSHQGTPYYNEQFF
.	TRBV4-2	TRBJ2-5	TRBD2	TGTGCCAGCAGCCTGAGCGGGGGGAAGACTAGGGAGACCCAGTACTTC	CASSLSGGKTRETQYF
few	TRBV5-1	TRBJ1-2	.	TGCGCCAGCAGCTTGGCCGGTGAGGGGCAGGGGAACTATGGCTACACCTTC	CASSLAGEGQGNYGYTF
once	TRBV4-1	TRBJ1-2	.	TGCGCCAGCAGCCAAGACCCTGGCAGGGAAGGGGATGGCTACACCTTC	CASSQDPGREGDGYTF
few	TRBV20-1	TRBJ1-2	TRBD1	TGCAGTGCTTTGGACAGGGTTAGCTACACCTTC	CSALDRVSYTF
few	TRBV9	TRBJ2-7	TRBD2	TGTGCCAGCAGCAATGCGGGGGGTTGGGAGCAGTACTTC	CASSNAGGWEQYF
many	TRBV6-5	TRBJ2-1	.	TGTGCCAGCAGTTACTCGGATGGAGGGTACTCCTACAATGAGCAGTTCTTC	CASSYSDGGYSYNEQFF